This T cell receptor beta chain is from a study of T cell repertoires in cytomegalovirus infection. At the level of the study: Newly reported HLA-C-restricted and thoroughly characterized HLA-B-restricted CMV epitopes were employed.

This clonotype was seen only a few times. Its specificity is not known. The V gene end was trimmed by 2 bases and the J gene end by 5 bases; junction bases not matched to a gene: 3. Germline-derived CDR1 and CDR2 are SGHTA and FQGNSA. The CDR3 is 15 amino acids. TCRdb re-derived calls from the reads in MiXCR, one entry per CDR3 protein. This sample has roughly 340,000 distinct CDR3 sequences, with 29% found just once. The clonotype originates from a human donor in good health (CMV status not recorded). Some clones in this sample may be carry-over from other donors' samples. This rearrangement joins TRBV7-2 to TRBJ1-6; 7 bases fit TRBD1. This sample comprised cultured PBMCs, obtained from culture after CMV antigen stimulation. CDR3 DNA: TGTGCCAGCAGCTTAACAGGACAGGATAATTCACCCCTCCACTTT. Translating it yields CASSLTGQDNSPLHF.